These 17 T cell receptor beta chains came from one sample sequenced in a study of identifying expanded T cells in peripheral blood (dated by TCRdb to the late 2010s). Libraries came from the immunoSEQ multiplex PCR assay. Sourced from immuneACCESS, this table was stored by TCRdb with only in-frame sequences that have V and J called. A share of the clones is absent; for the studies checked, an unresolved V gene accounts for under half, and the remainder has no known explanation. This sample holds over 90,000 clones; approximately 88% were observed only once. The ten biggest clones cover 4.5% to 7% of the sample. The sample was blood. The receptors here all came from a person aged 18-69 years in good health.

The chain joins TRBV15 to TRBJ1-1; D is unresolved. The CDR3 is 14 amino acids. The germline V and J ends were trimmed by 0 bases and 6 bases, with 11 bases remaining between them. Germline CDR1 and CDR2: LNHNV and YYDKDF (reference sequence). The CDR3 coding sequence is TGTGCCACCAGCAGAGATAGGGAACGGGCTGAAGCTTTCTTT. Translation: CATSRDRERAEAFF.

The chain uses TRBV10-3 and TRBJ2-5; D remains ambiguous. The CDR3 sequence is 12 residues long. Germline-derived CDR1 and CDR2 are ENHRY and SYGVKD. With 10 bases removed from V and 5 bases from J, the gap between germline ends came to 14 bases. The CDR3 protein is CANSRSGETQYF. The CDR3, as DNA: TGTGCCAACTCCCGATCCGGGGAGACCCAGTACTTC.

The chain employs TRBV6-5 and TRBJ1-2; no reliable D call. CDR1 MNHEY and CDR2 SVGAGI come from the germline V gene. Trimming removed 5 bases from V and 7 bases from J, with 14 bases in between. CDR3 size: 13 residues. CDR3 sequence reads: CASSEAAYPGYTF. As DNA, the CDR3 is TGTGCCAGCAGTGAAGCAGCATACCCTGGCTACACCTTC.

V gene TRBV5-1 combines with J gene TRBJ1-4; unclear D gene. The CDR3 extends over 14 amino acids. V was pared by 0 bases and J by 3 bases, with 6 bases between. Germline CDR1 and CDR2: SGHRS and YFSETQ. CDR3 sequence reads: CASSLGTSNEKLFF. CDR3 nucleotides: TGCGCCAGCAGCTTGGGTACCTCTAATGAAAAACTGTTTTTT.

The chain recombines TRBV18 with TRBJ1-1; maybe TRBD1 (6 bases). V shed 2 bases and J shed 1 base, with 8 bases lying between them. The CDR3 extends over 14 amino acids. Germline V CDR1 and CDR2: KGHSH, LQKENI. The CDR3 sequence: CASSPKQGNTEAFF. CDR3 nucleotide sequence: TGTGCCAGCTCACCAAAACAGGGGAACACTGAAGCTTTCTTT.

This sequence joins TRBV18 and TRBJ2-7; TRBD1 matches 11 bases. V shed 2 bases, J shed 7 bases, and the junction held 7 bases outside the gene matches. The CDR3 extends over 15 amino acids. The germline gives CDR1 KGHSH, CDR2 LQKENI. Here the CDR3 reads CASSPGQGAAGEQYF. CDR3 coding DNA: TGTGCCAGCTCACCAGGACAGGGGGCTGCGGGAGAGCAGTACTTC.

The V gene is TRBV10-2, the J gene TRBJ2-3; maybe TRBD2 (7 bases). Germline lookup yields CDR1 WSHSY and CDR2 SAAADI. The CDR3 is 14 amino acids. V gave up 7 bases and J gave up 5 bases, with 16 bases separating them. The CDR3 is CASMIRGAQDTQYF. CDR3 sequence (DNA): TGCGCCAGCATGATCCGGGGGGCGCAAGATACGCAGTATTTT.

V gene TRBV27 combines with J gene TRBJ2-5; 14 nucleotides align to TRBD2. Germline assignment: CDR1 MNHEY and CDR2 SMNVEV (reference sequence). Trimming removed 5 bases from V and 4 bases from J; junction bases left unmatched: 9. The CDR3 spans 17 residues. Here the CDR3 reads CASSLTSGRVRRETQYF. CDR3 sequence (DNA): TGTGCCAGCAGTCTGACTAGCGGGAGGGTGAGGCGAGAGACCCAGTACTTC.

This sequence joins TRBV7-2 and TRBJ1-2; 7 bases match TRBD1. This CDR3 region has 15 residues. CDR1 and CDR2 from the germline V gene are SGHTA and FQGNSA. With 2 bases clipped from V and 4 bases from J, the junction kept 7 bases outside the gene matches. The CDR3 DNA sequence: TGTGCCAGCAGCTTAAACGGACAGGATACCTATGGCTACACCTTC. Protein product: CASSLNGQDTYGYTF.

The chain couples TRBV6-1 to TRBJ2-1; D uncertain. The V end was cut by 7 bases, the J end by 4 bases, with 14 bases between. CDR3 length: 14 residues. Germline V gene data show CDR1 as MNHNS and CDR2 as SASEGT. CDR3 nucleotides: TGTGCCAGCAAGATGAGGACCCTATACAATGAGCAGTTCTTC. Its translation: CASKMRTLYNEQFF.

The rearrangement uses TRBV6-6 and TRBJ2-7, with D possibly being TRBD1 (5 bases). This CDR3 has 13 amino acids. Germline V gene sequence: CDR1 MNHNY, CDR2 SVGAGI (reference sequence). Trimming stripped 2 bases from V and 3 bases from J, with 8 bases between. The CDR3 coding sequence is TGTGCCAGCAGTTACGGGGCTGGCTACGAGCAGTACTTC. Amino acids: CASSYGAGYEQYF.

The V gene is TRBV7-7, the J gene TRBJ2-5; D uncertain. This CDR3 region has 13 residues. Trimming took off 2 bases at V and 2 bases at J, with 6 bases between the two ends. Germline CDR1 and CDR2: SSHAT and FNYEAQ (reference sequence). CDR3 sequence reads: CASSLSVQETQYF. CDR3 DNA sequence: TGTGCCAGCAGCTTAAGTGTACAAGAGACCCAGTACTTC.

In its sample, this clone was seen a few times. This chain links TRBV18 with TRBJ1-2; D gene uncertain. The CDR3 runs to 13 residues. The V end lost 3 bases, the J end lost 1 base, and 6 bases lay between the germline ends. The germline gives CDR1 KGHSH, CDR2 LQKENI. In nucleotides, the CDR3 is TGTGCCAGCTCACCGGGCCATAACTATGGCTACACCTTC. Protein: CASSPGHNYGYTF. The full variable domain, rest sourced from reference TRBV18 and TRBJ1-2, is NAGVMQNPRHLVRRRGQEARLRCSPMKGHSHVYWYRQLPEEGLKFMVYLQKENIIDESGMPKERFSAEFPKEGPSILRIQQVVRGDSAAYFCASSPGHNYGYTFGSGTRLTVV.

The V and J genes are TRBV5-1 and TRBJ2-5; D call uncertain. Per the germline V gene, CDR1 is SGHRS and CDR2 is YFSETQ. The CDR3 has 14 residues. Trimming took 0 bases from V and 7 from J, leaving 13 bases between them. CDR3 amino acids: CASSLGQDPRTQYF. The CDR3 DNA reads TGCGCCAGCAGCTTGGGGCAGGACCCCCGGACCCAGTACTTC.

The chain uses TRBV7-2 and TRBJ2-3; possible D gene TRBD2, 6 bases. The CDR3 is made up of 15 amino acids. Germline V gives CDR1 SGHTA, CDR2 FQGNSA. With 3 bases removed from V and 2 bases from J, the gap between germline ends came to 12 bases. CDR3 loop: CASSFSGANTDTQYF. CDR3 bases: TGTGCCAGCAGCTTTAGCGGAGCCAACACAGATACGCAGTATTTT.

The table lists this clone with a count of one. The gene calls are TRBV29-1 and TRBJ2-3, with D hard to call. Trimming removed 3 bases at V and 0 bases at J, with 4 bases between. This CDR3 comprises 12 residues. Germline V gene lookup returns CDR1 SQVTM and CDR2 ANQGSEA. The CDR3: CSVDDSTDTQYF. Written as DNA, the CDR3 is TGCAGCGTTGATGACAGCACAGATACGCAGTATTTT.

This chain links TRBV5-1 with TRBJ1-2; TRBD1 matches 9 bases. The CDR3 runs to 18 residues. The trim removed 1 base at V and 0 bases at J, leaving 10 bases unmatched. Germline V gives CDR1 SGHRS, CDR2 YFSETQ. The CDR3 loop reads CASSLSGTGKQSNYGYTF. As DNA, the CDR3 is TGCGCCAGCAGCTTGTCTGGGACAGGGAAGCAATCTAACTATGGCTACACCTTC.